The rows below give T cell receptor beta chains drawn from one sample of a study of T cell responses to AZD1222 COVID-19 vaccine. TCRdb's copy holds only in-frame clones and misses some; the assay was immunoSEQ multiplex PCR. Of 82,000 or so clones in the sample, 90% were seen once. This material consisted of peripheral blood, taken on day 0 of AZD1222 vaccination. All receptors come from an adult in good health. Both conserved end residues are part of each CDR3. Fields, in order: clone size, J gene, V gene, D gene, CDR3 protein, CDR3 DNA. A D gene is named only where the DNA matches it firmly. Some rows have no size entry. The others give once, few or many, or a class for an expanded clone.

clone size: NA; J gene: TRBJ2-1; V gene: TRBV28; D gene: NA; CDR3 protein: CASRPPTEGREQFF; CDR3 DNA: TGTGCCAGCAGGCCCCCGACAGAGGGGAGGGAGCAGTTCTTC
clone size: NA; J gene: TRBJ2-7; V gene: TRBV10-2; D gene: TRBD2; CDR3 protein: CASIRGDGSSYEQYF; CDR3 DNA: TGCGCCAGCATCCGGGGGGACGGGAGCTCCTACGAGCAGTACTTC
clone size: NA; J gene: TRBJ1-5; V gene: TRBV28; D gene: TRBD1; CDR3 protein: CASSFGTVRQPQHF; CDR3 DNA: TGTGCCAGCAGTTTCGGGACAGTTAGGCAGCCCCAGCATTTT
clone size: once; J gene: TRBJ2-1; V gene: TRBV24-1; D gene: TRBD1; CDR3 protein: CATSDPPGQGRNNEQFF; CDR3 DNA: TGTGCCACCAGTGACCCCCCCGGACAGGGGAGAAACAATGAGCAGTTCTTC
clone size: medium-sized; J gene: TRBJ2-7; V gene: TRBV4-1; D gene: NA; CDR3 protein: CASSQDYRTYEQYF; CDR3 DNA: TGCGCCAGCAGCCAAGATTACAGGACCTACGAGCAGTACTTC
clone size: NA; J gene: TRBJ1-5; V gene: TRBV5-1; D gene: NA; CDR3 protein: CASSLGGDQPQHF; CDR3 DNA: TGCGCCAGCAGCTTGGGCGGGGATCAGCCCCAGCATTTT
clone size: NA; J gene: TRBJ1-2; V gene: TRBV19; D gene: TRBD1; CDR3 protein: CASTRLGTADGYTF; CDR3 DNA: TGTGCCAGTACTCGTCTCGGGACAGCGGATGGCTACACCTTC
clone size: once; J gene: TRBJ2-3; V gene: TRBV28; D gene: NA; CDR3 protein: CASSLTASTDTQYF; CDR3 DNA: TGTGCCAGCAGTCTGACAGCTAGCACAGATACGCAGTATTTT
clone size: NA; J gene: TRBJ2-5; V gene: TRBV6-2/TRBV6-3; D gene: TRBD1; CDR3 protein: CASSYSIGTAQETQYF; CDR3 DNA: TGTGCCAGCAGTTACTCGATAGGGACAGCTCAAGAGACCCAGTACTTC
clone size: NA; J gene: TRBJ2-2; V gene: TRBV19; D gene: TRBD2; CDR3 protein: CASSIGLAGNTGELFF; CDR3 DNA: TGTGCCAGTAGTATTGGACTAGCGGGTAACACCGGGGAGCTGTTTTTT
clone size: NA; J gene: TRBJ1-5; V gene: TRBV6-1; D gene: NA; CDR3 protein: CASSEQTAYRPQHF; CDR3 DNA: TGTGCCAGCAGTGAACAAACAGCTTATAGACCCCAGCATTTT
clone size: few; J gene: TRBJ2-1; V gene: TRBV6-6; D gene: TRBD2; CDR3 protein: CASSYSGTTNEQFF; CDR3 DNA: TGTGCCAGCAGTTACTCCGGGACTACAAATGAGCAGTTCTTC
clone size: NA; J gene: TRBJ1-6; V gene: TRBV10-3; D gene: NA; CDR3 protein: CAIRGAGNSPLHF; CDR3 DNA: TGTGCCATCAGGGGGGCAGGGAATTCACCCCTCCACTTT
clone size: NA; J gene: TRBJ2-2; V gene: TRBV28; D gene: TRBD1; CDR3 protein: CASRWTGTGELFF; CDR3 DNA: TGTGCCAGCAGATGGACAGGGACCGGGGAGCTGTTTTTT
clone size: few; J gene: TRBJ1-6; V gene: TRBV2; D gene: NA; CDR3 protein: CASNPDNSPLHF; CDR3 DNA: TGTGCCAGCAACCCTGATAATTCACCCCTCCACTTT
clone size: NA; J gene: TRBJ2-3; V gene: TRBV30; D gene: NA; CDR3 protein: CAWSVRVDTDTQYF; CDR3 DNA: TGTGCCTGGAGTGTAAGGGTGGACACAGATACGCAGTATTTT
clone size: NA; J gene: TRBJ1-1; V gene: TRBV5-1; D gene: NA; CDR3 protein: CASSLETEAFF; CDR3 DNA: TGCGCCAGCAGCTTGGAAACTGAAGCTTTCTTT
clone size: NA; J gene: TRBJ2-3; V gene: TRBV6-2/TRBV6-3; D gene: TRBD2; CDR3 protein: CASSKIRLAGGPRVDTQYF; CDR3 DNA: TGTGCCAGCAGTAAAATTCGACTAGCGGGGGGGCCGCGAGTAGATACGCAGTATTTT
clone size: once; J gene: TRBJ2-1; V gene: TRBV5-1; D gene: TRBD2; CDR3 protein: CASSIAGGPLPEQFF; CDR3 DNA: TGCGCCAGCAGCATCGCGGGGGGGCCTCTTCCGGAGCAGTTCTTC
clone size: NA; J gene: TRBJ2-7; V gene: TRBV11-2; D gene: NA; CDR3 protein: CASSLGWGTREQYF; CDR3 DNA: TGTGCCAGCAGCTTAGGATGGGGGACGAGAGAGCAGTACTTC
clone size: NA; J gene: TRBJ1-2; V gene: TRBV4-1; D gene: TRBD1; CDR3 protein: CASSQEAGGLNYGYTF; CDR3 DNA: TGCGCCAGCAGCCAAGAGGCAGGGGGCCTCAACTATGGCTACACCTTC
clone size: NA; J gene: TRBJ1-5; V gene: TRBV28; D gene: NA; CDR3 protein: CASSFFRQPQHF; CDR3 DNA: TGTGCCAGCAGTTTCTTTCGGCAGCCCCAGCATTTT
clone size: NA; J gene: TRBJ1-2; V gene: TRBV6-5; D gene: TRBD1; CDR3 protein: CASSYSGQGSGYGYTF; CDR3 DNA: TGTGCCAGCAGTTACTCCGGACAGGGAAGCGGCTATGGCTACACCTTC
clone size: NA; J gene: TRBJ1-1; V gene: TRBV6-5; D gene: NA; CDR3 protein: CASSYGGETEAFF; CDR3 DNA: TGTGCCAGCAGTTATGGGGGAGAGACTGAAGCTTTCTTT
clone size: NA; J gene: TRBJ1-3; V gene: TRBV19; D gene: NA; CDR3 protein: CARGKYSGNTIYF; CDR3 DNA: TGTGCCAGAGGGAAATACTCTGGAAACACCATATATTTT
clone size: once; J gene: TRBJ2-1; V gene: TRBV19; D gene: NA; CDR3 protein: CASSTRAGQLNEQFF; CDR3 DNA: TGTGCCAGTAGTACTAGGGCGGGGCAATTGAATGAGCAGTTCTTC
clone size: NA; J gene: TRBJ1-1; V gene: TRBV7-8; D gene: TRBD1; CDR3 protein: CASSHADRVNSEAFF; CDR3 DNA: TGTGCCAGCAGCCACGCAGACAGGGTGAATTCTGAAGCTTTCTTT
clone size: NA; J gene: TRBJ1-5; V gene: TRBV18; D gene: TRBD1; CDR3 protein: CASSPGTGGGNQPQHF; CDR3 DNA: TGTGCCAGCTCACCAGGCACAGGGGGCGGCAATCAGCCCCAGCATTTT
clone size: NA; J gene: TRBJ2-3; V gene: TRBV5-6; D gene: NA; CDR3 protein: CASSSGLATDTQYF; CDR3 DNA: TGTGCCAGCAGCTCCGGACTTGCCACAGATACGCAGTATTTT
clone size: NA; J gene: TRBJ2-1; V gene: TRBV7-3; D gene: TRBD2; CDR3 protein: CASSRTSGTRSYNEQFF; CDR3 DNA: TGTGCCAGCAGCCGGACTAGCGGGACCCGATCCTACAATGAGCAGTTCTTC
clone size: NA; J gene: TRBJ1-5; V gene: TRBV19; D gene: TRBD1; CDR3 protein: CASSIRQGARVQPQHF; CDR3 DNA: TGTGCCAGTAGTATCCGACAGGGGGCAAGGGTTCAGCCCCAGCATTTT
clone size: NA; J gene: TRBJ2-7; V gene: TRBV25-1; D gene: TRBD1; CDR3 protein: CASSEYTGTDQFYEQYF; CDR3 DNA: TGTGCCAGCAGTGAATATACAGGGACAGACCAATTCTACGAGCAGTACTTC
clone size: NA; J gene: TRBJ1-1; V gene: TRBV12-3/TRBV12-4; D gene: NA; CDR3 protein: CASRGTVNTEAFF; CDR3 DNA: TGTGCCAGCAGGGGGACGGTGAACACTGAAGCTTTCTTT
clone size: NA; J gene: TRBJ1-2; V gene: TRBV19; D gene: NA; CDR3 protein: CASSIERGKYGYTF; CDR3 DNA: TGTGCCAGTAGTATAGAAAGAGGGAAATATGGCTACACCTTC
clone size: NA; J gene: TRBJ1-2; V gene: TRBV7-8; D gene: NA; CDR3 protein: CASSFETLGYTF; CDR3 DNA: TGTGCCAGCAGCTTCGAGACGCTCGGCTACACCTTC
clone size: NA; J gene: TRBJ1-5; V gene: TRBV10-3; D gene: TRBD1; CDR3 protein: CAISPTGVVDQPQHF; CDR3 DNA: TGTGCCATCAGTCCGACAGGGGTTGTAGATCAGCCCCAGCATTTT
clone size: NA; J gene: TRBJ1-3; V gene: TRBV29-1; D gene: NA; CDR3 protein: CSVEDLYREDTIYF; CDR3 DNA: TGCAGCGTTGAAGATTTGTACAGGGAGGACACCATATATTTT
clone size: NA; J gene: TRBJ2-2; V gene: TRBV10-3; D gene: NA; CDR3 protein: CAISGRDSRTGELFF; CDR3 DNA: TGTGCCATCAGTGGGCGGGACTCGAGGACCGGGGAGCTGTTTTTT
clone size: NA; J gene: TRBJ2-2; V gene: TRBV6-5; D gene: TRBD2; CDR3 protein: CARTLAGTNTGELFF; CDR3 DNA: TGTGCCAGGACCTTAGCGGGGACGAACACCGGGGAGCTGTTTTTT
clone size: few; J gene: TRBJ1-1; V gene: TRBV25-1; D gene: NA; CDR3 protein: CASSARRNTEAFF; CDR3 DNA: TGTGCCAGCAGTGCCCGGAGGAACACTGAAGCTTTCTTT
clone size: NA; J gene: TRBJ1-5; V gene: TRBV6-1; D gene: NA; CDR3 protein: CASSEGTGFRNQPQHF; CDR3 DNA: TGTGCCAGCAGTGAAGGCACAGGGTTTAGGAATCAGCCCCAGCATTTT
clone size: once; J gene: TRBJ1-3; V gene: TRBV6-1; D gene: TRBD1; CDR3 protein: CASSEGEGGPNTIYF; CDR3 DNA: TGTGCCAGCAGTGAAGGGGAAGGGGGCCCCAACACCATATATTTT
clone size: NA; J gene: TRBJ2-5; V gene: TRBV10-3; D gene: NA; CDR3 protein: CATRTEETQYF; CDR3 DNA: TGTGCCACCCGGACAGAAGAGACCCAGTACTTC
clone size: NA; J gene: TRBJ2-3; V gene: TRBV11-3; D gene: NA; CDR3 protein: CASSLFSDTQYF; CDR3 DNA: TGTGCCAGCAGCTTATTCTCGGATACGCAGTATTTT
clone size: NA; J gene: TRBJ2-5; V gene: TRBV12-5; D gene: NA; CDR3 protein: CASAASGAETQYF; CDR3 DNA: TGTGCTAGTGCCGCAAGTGGGGCCGAGACCCAGTACTTC
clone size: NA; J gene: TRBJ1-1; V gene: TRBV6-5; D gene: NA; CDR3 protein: CASRGRSNTEAFF; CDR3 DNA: TGTGCCAGCAGAGGACGGTCGAACACTGAAGCTTTCTTT
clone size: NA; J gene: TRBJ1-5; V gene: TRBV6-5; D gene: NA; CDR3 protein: CASSYDGNQPQHF; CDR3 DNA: TGTGCCAGCAGTTACGACGGGAATCAGCCCCAGCATTTT
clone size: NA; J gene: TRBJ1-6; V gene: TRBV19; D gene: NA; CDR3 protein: CASRRAAGQLNSPLHF; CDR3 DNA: TGTGCCAGTAGGCGCGCGGCAGGCCAGTTGAATTCACCCCTCCACTTT
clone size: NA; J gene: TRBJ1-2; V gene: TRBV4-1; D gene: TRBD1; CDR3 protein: CASSQARDRGYGYTF; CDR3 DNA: TGCGCCAGCAGCCAAGCCCGGGACAGGGGGTATGGCTACACCTTC